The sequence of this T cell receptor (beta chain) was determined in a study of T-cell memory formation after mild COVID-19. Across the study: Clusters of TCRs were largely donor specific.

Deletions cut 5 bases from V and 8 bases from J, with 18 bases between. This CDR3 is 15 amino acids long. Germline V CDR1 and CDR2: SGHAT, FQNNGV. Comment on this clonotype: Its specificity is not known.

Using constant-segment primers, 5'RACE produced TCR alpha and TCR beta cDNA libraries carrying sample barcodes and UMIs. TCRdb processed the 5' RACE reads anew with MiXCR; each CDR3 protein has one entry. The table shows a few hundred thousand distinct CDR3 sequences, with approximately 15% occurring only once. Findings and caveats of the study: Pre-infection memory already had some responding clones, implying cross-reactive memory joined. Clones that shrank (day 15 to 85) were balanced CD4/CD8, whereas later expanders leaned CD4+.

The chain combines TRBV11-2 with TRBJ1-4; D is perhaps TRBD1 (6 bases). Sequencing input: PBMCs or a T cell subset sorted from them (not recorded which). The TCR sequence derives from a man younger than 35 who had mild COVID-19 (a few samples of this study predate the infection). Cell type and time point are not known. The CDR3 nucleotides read TGTGCCAGCAGCCAGCGACAGGCTAGGTCGGAAAAACTGTTTTTT. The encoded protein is CASSQRQARSEKLFF.